Listed here are 7 T cell receptor beta chains from one sample, sequenced in a study of T cells in Graves' hyperthyroidism and ophthalmopathy. It was RNA transcripts that yielded the amplified TCR beta CDR3 regions. TCR CDR3 underwent first-round RT-PCR with the HTBI primer set. One entry per CDR3 protein, called by TCRdb with MiXCR from the multiplex PCR reads. The sample lists around 600,000 distinct CDR3 sequences; roughly a sixth were seen once. The sample comprised blood. Receptors originate from a woman in her forties with Graves' ophthalmopathy.

This sequence joins TRBV27 and TRBJ2-7; 12 bases are a match to TRBD2. The germline CDR1 and CDR2 sequences are MNHEY and SMNVEV (reference sequence). Trimming cost V 5 bases and J 7 bases; bases outside gene matches: 12. CDR3 length: 16 residues. Written as DNA, the CDR3 is TGTGCCAGCAGTCTAAATCTAGCGGGAGGGCCGGGGGAGCAGTACTTC. Translating gives CASSLNLAGGPGEQYF.

Ten or more counts support this clonotype. A read error may account for a junction end that differs from germline. The chain joins TRBV12-3 or TRBV12-4 to TRBJ1-5; D is possibly TRBD1 (6 bases). This CDR3 spans 14 amino acids. CDR3 DNA sequence: TGCGCCAGCAGCTCCACAGGAGGGGGGCAGCCCCAGCATTTT. This codes for CASSSTGGGQPQHF.

This clonotype was seen many times. The chain employs TRBV10-3 and TRBJ2-1; TRBD2 matches at 8 bases. Germline V CDR1 and CDR2: ENHRY, SYGVKD. This CDR3 is built from 14 residues. V shed 6 bases, J shed 7 bases, and the junction held 8 bases outside the gene matches. The CDR3 is CAISPGLARNEQFF. CDR3 nucleotides: TGTGCCATCAGCCCCGGACTAGCTCGTAATGAGCAGTTCTTC.

This clonotype was observed at least ten times. The chain couples TRBV27 to TRBJ1-1; weak D call: TRBD1 (5 bases). The germline CDR1 and CDR2 sequences are MNHEY and SMNVEV (reference sequence). The CDR3 is made up of 14 amino acids. V was cut by 4 bases and J by 0 bases, with 9 bases left in between. CDR3 residues: CASSSGLLNTEAFF. In DNA form, the CDR3 reads TGTGCCAGCAGTTCGGGACTCCTGAACACTGAAGCTTTCTTT.

This clonotype was seen a few times. The gene calls are TRBV28 and TRBJ1-1; 8 bases agree with TRBD1. This CDR3 spans 17 amino acids. The J segment lost 6 bases and the V segment lost 2 bases, leaving 14 bases of the junction unmatched. Germline CDR1 and CDR2: MDHEN and SYDVKM. The CDR3 loop is CASSLKGWDRFLAEAFF. CDR3 nucleotide sequence: TGTGCCAGCAGTTTAAAGGGCTGGGACAGGTTTTTAGCTGAAGCTTTCTTT.

This clonotype was recorded at least ten times. This chain uses TRBV20-1 with TRBJ2-1; TRBD2 matches 8 bases. Germline V lookup: CDR1 DFQATT, CDR2 SNEGSKA (reference sequence). With V trimmed by 5 bases and J by 2 bases, 5 bases remained unmatched. The CDR3 contains 14 residues. CDR3 residues: CSAHGGGTYNEQFF. The CDR3 region has the DNA TGCAGTGCTCATGGCGGGGGGACCTACAATGAGCAGTTCTTC.

This clonotype was observed a few times. The chain links TRBV19 to TRBJ2-1; D is unresolved. Trimming removed 3 bases at V and 5 bases at J, with 11 bases between. Looked up from germline, CDR1 is LNHDA and CDR2 is SQIVND (reference sequence). The CDR3 length is 14 residues. The CDR3 DNA reads TGTGCCAGTAGTATGACCACCCGGAACAATGAGCAGTTCTTC. Translating gives CASSMTTRNNEQFF.